The 2 T cell receptor beta chains presented below share a single source sample, sequenced in a study of T cell repertoires in cytomegalovirus infection. Their cognate antigens are unknown. From the reads, TCRdb called clonotypes with MiXCR, one entry per CDR3 protein. The sample shows approximately 260,000 distinct CDR3 sequences, 20% to 25% of them seen only once. The sample consisted of cultured PBMCs, taken from culture after CMV antigen stimulation. Receptor source: a human donor in good health (CMV status not recorded). Some clones in this sample may be carry-over from other donors' samples.

A few counts support this clonotype. V usage is TRBV5-5 and J usage is TRBJ2-3; 9 nucleotides agree with TRBD2. V was clipped by 4 bases and J by 0 bases; unmatched bases: 3. Germline V gene sequence: CDR1 SGHKS, CDR2 YYEKEE (reference sequence). The CDR3 extends over 15 amino acids. The CDR3 is CASSGAGGSTDTQYF. In DNA, the CDR3 is TGTGCCAGCAGCGGGGCGGGAGGGAGCACAGATACGCAGTATTTT.

This clonotype was recorded many times. The DNA for the CDR3 is TGTGCCAGTGGCCGGGAGACCCAGTACTTC. It is translated as CASGRETQYF. The chain links TRBV7-2 to TRBJ2-5; no reliable D call. Germline loops: CDR1 SGHTA, CDR2 FQGNSA. V dropped 9 bases and J dropped 5 bases, with 7 bases sitting between them. The length of the CDR3 is 10 residues. The whole variable domain, remainder taken from reference TRBV7-2 and TRBJ2-5, is GAGVSQSPSNKVTEKGKDVELRCDPISGHTALYWYRQSLGQGLEFLIYFQGNSAPDKSGLPSDRFSAERTGGSVSTLTIQRTQQEDSAVYLCASGRETQYFGPGTRLLVL.